This TCR beta chain was identified in a study of CD8 T cells in Susac syndrome (dated by TCRdb to the late 2010s). Notes on the research overall: Whether CD8+ T cell activation and differentiation in Susac syndrome was antigen driven was tested using repertoire sequencing. The study at large found these results: The number of individuals in the TCR sequencing and HLA analysis was acknowledged as relatively small.

From the cysteine through the phenylalanine, the CDR3 covers 12 amino acids. Only CDR3 DNA remains: 36 bases, in frame from the first base. CDR1 is given as MNHEY and CDR2 as SVGAGI, both from the germline V gene. V is pared back by 9 bases and J by 3 bases, with 12 bases lying between the germline termini. This clonotype was counted a single time. The antigen it binds to is not known. No qualities accompany the bases; no much larger clone lies one base away. One read alone provides weak support. RNA was extracted using the RNeasy kit, and roughly 0.5 to 1 microgram was reverse transcribed with random hexamers. The immunoSEQ multiplex PCR assay, which covers 54 Vbeta and 13 Jbeta segments, was used to amplify TCR beta CDR3 regions. PCR amplification bias was corrected using a synthetic template baseline for primer optimization and computational correction. For the original study's pipeline: Only productive sequences were kept, with reads annotated to V, D and J genes according to IMGT and analyzed in immunoSEQ Analyzer. Clonality was computed as one minus Shannon entropy normalized by log2 of the number of productive unique sequences. For each patient and control, public and private clones were evaluated within the 100 most prevalent clones. A clone was defined as Susac-specific if it was absent from the healthy and MS cohorts, from about 1,100 published viral clones and from other ImmuneACCESS disease sequences. Using fastp trimming at Q25 and MiXCR clonotype assembly, TCRdb reanalyzed the public sequencing data and kept in-frame beta chains. All rows with the same CDR3 protein become a single entry with the most common DNA and genes. TCRdb's processing, not the authors', yielded these V and J calls. This sample has some 170,000 distinct CDR3 sequences in its table, and approximately 94% of those were observed once. Roughly 0.099% of the sample is taken by the ten largest.

Peripheral blood CD8+ and CD4+ T cells from healthy donors, Susac syndrome patients and multiple sclerosis patients were profiled using high-throughput TCR beta sequencing. Treatment-naive patients with stable or active relapsing-remitting disease fulfilling revised McDonald criteria were used as multiple sclerosis controls. Bulk CD8+ and CD4+ T cells were purified by magnetic negative isolation, whereas CD8+ TEMRA cells were enriched by FACS. Blood was collected in EDTA tubes and processed within 24 hours, with PBMCs isolated through density gradient centrifugation. PBMCs destined for TCR sequencing were cryopreserved in liquid nitrogen and later thawed in a 37 °C water bath. The sorted or isolated CD4+, CD8+ and CD8+ TEMRA cells had a purity of 90% or higher.

The V gene is TRBV6-5 and the J gene is TRBJ2-7, with the D gene uncertain. The sequencing input was CD4+ T cells from PBMCs. The receptor's source is a human donor with multiple sclerosis. The DNA sequence is as follows: TGTGCCAGTAAGAGGCCCAACTACGAGCAGTACTTC. It encodes CASKRPNYEQYF.